One and the same sample provided the 3 T cell receptor beta chains below, sequenced in a study of breast tumors, draining lymph nodes, adjacent tissues. TCRdb used MiXCR to reprocess the multiplex PCR reads, holding one entry per CDR3 protein. The data contain about 11,000 distinct CDR3 sequences, 30% to 45% of them singletons. Sequencing input: breast tumor tissue. The receptors were gathered from a female donor with breast cancer. Some clones in this sample may be carry-over from other donors' samples.

This clonotype counts as medium-sized. The gene calls are TRBV7-6 and TRBJ2-7; D uncertain. The V gene's germline CDR1 is SGHVS and CDR2 FNYEAQ. The CDR3 covers 13 residues. V was pared by 5 bases and J by 5 bases, with 13 bases between. The chain's CDR3 is CASSPTRVHEQYF. CDR3 in DNA: TGTGCCAGCAGCCCTACCCGGGTCCACGAGCAGTACTTC.

The table lists this clonotype with many counts. The V and J genes are TRBV12-3 or TRBV12-4 and TRBJ2-1; the match to TRBD1 covers 9 bases. The ends lost 7 bases at V and 5 bases at J; junction bases unmatched: 6. CDR3 length: 14 amino acids. The chain's CDR3 is CASIMTGGNNEQFF. For the CDR3, the DNA is TGTGCCAGCATCATGACAGGGGGAAACAATGAGCAGTTCTTC.

This clonotype was seen once. The V call is TRBV7-2, the J call TRBJ2-5, with 9 bases aligning to TRBD2. This CDR3 region has 15 residues. Germline-derived CDR1 and CDR2 are SGHTA and FQGNSA. J gave up 5 bases and V 3 bases, and 7 bases lay outside the gene matches. The CDR3 bases are TGTGCCAGCAGCTTCCAAGCGGGAGGAGTGGAGACCCAGTACTTC. As protein: CASSFQAGGVETQYF.